The source of this T cell receptor (beta chain) is a study of blood T cell repertoires in COVID-19. Turning to the study itself: Acute and convalescent COVID-19 specimens originated in the United States, Italy and Spain. The cDNA or gDNA used as material had been derived from T cells, B-cell-depleted T cells, or PBMCs.

Per the germline V gene, CDR1 is SGHAT and CDR2 is FQNNGV. CDR3 size: 15 residues. V shed 3 bases, J shed 5 bases, and the junction held 4 bases outside the gene matches. Under the authors' procedure: Reference gene primer amplification in the assay estimated nucleated cell counts. Assay used: immunoSEQ multiplex PCR; TCRdb lists only in-frame clones, some missing. From that table come the V and J calls and clone size; the DNA was used to work out D and trimming. The table includes fewer than 350,000 clones, around 81% detected once. The chain is built from TRBV11-2 and TRBJ2-2; 9 nucleotides match TRBD1. This clonotype was obtained from a woman aged 55-69 years with active or convalescent COVID-19. The specimen was peripheral blood. The CDR3 loop reads CASSFEGTGTGELFF. In DNA, the CDR3 is TGTGCCAGCAGCTTTGAGGGGACAGGGACCGGGGAGCTGTTTTTT. The full variable domain, rest sourced from reference TRBV11-2 and TRBJ2-2, is EAGVAQSPRYKIIEKRQSVAFWCNPISGHATLYWYQQILGQGPKLLIQFQNNGVVDDSQLPKDRFSAERLKGVDSTLKIQPAKLEDSAVYLCASSFEGTGTGELFFGEGSRLTVL.